The next 20 T cell receptor beta chains were all read from a single sample in a study of CD8 T cells in seronegative destructive rheumatoid arthritis. TCRdb's table, derived via immunoSEQ multiplex PCR, lists solely in-frame clones and lacks some. The sample lists roughly 13,000 clones; 83% were seen once. The sequencing sample was made of CD8+ T cells from blood. These TCRs come from a woman aged 30-49 years with seronegative destructive rheumatoid arthritis.

CDR3 nucleotides: TGTGCCAGCAGTTTAGGAGGGAACACTGAAGCTTTCTTT. This codes for CASSLGGNTEAFF. The chain carries TRBV28 and TRBJ1-1, with D unresolved. V gave up 2 bases and J gave up 1 base, with 5 bases separating them. CDR1 is MDHEN and CDR2 is SYDVKM in the germline V gene. This CDR3 has 13 residues.

The rearrangement links TRBV15 to TRBJ2-5; maybe TRBD1 (6 bases). CDR3 size: 13 residues. The germline V and J ends were trimmed by 6 bases and 4 bases, with 12 bases remaining between them. Germline V gene sequence: CDR1 LNHNV, CDR2 YYDKDF (reference sequence). The CDR3 sequence: CATSPRTAETQYF. The CDR3 DNA follows: TGTGCCACCAGTCCAAGGACAGCAGAGACCCAGTACTTC. The full variable domain, in which reference TRBV15 and TRBJ2-5 provide the parts outside the CDR3, is DAMVIQNPRYQVTQFGKPVTLSCSQTLNHNVMYWYQQKSSQAPKLLFHYYDKDFNNEADTPDNFQSRRPNTSFCFLDIRSPGLGDTAMYLCATSPRTAETQYFGPGTRLLVL.

This chain joins TRBV14 and TRBJ2-7, with 11 positions matching TRBD2. This CDR3 has 16 residues. The junction had 7 bases not matched to a gene; V was cut back by 4 bases and J by 2 bases. The germline gives CDR1 SGHDN, CDR2 FVKESK. The DNA for the CDR3 is TGTGCCAGCAGCCCCCTGGGACTAGCGGCAACCTACGAGCAGTACTTC. Its translation: CASSPLGLAATYEQYF.

The DNA for the CDR3 is TGCGCCAGCAGCCCGTTGGGGGGTATGACCGGGGAGCTGTTTTTT. Translation gives CASSPLGGMTGELFF. The chain couples TRBV4-1 to TRBJ2-2, with a weak D call TRBD2 (6 bases). The germline gives CDR1 MGHRA, CDR2 YSYEKL. This CDR3 contains 15 residues. Trimming pared 4 bases from V and 5 bases from J, leaving 14 bases between.

The genes are TRBV7-8 and TRBJ2-1; 8 bases agree with TRBD2. Germline CDR1 SGHVS, CDR2 FQNEAQ. Trimming removed 1 base from V and 2 bases from J; junction bases left unmatched: 7. This CDR3 spans 17 amino acids. The CDR3 protein is CASSLVVGLAPYNEQFF. CDR3 in DNA: TGTGCCAGCAGCTTAGTCGTCGGACTAGCACCCTACAATGAGCAGTTCTTC.

The CDR3 bases are TGTGCCAGCAGCTCCTCGGGACTAGCGTACAATGAGCAGTTCTTC. Translating gives CASSSSGLAYNEQFF. The rearrangement links TRBV7-8 to TRBJ2-1, with 10 bases fitting TRBD2. CDR1 SGHVS and CDR2 FQNEAQ come from the germline V gene. V shed 4 bases, J shed 4 bases, and the junction held 4 bases outside the gene matches. The CDR3 extends over 15 amino acids.

The chain joins TRBV7-9 to TRBJ2-2; tentative D call: TRBD2 (5 bases). This CDR3 contains 12 residues. The germline gives CDR1 SEHNR, CDR2 FQNEAQ (reference sequence). V was trimmed by 11 bases and J by 6 bases, leaving 13 bases between them. This CDR3 is CAGRLTAGELFF. The CDR3 DNA reads TGTGCCGGAAGACTAACCGCCGGGGAGCTGTTTTTT. Full variable domain (missing parts from reference TRBV7-9 and TRBJ2-2): DTGVSQNPRHKITKRGQNVTFRCDPISEHNRLYWYRQTLGQGPEFLTYFQNEAQLEKSRLLSDRFSAERPKGSFSTLEIQRTEQGDSAMYLCAGRLTAGELFFGEGSRLTVL.

This clone was seen more than once but under ten times. J is TRBJ2-7 and V is TRBV4-1; the match to TRBD2 covers 11 bases. The CDR3 runs 18 residues. CDR1 is MGHRA and CDR2 is YSYEKL in the germline V gene. V trimming: 3 bases; J trimming: 2 bases; junction bases outside the gene matches: 12. The CDR3 sequence is CASSQLAGGPSVPYEQYF. In DNA, the CDR3 is TGCGCCAGCAGCCAGCTAGCGGGGGGCCCCAGCGTCCCCTACGAGCAGTACTTC.

This chain uses TRBV15 with TRBJ1-1; D is ambiguous. The CDR3 is 13 amino acids. Germline V gives CDR1 LNHNV, CDR2 YYDKDF (reference sequence). Deletions cut 4 bases from V and 4 bases from J, with 10 bases between. The CDR3 spells CATSTAPGTEAFF. DNA of the CDR3: TGTGCCACCAGCACCGCTCCGGGCACTGAAGCTTTCTTT.

V is TRBV15 and J is TRBJ1-5; D is undetermined. The CDR3 length is 15 residues. Trimming took off 1 base at V and 0 bases at J, with 7 bases between the two ends. Germline-derived CDR1 and CDR2 are LNHNV and YYDKDF (reference sequence). CDR3 amino acids: CATSRGTGSNQPQHF. CDR3 sequence (DNA): TGTGCCACCAGCAGAGGTACGGGTAGCAATCAGCCCCAGCATTTT.

The chain combines TRBV4-1 with TRBJ1-1; D is undetermined. Germline V lookup: CDR1 MGHRA, CDR2 YSYEKL. Trimming took off 0 bases at V and 0 bases at J, with 14 bases between the two ends. The CDR3 runs 17 residues. The DNA for the CDR3 is TGCGCCAGCAGCCAAGAGGGCGAGACGCTGATGAACACTGAAGCTTTCTTT. It encodes CASSQEGETLMNTEAFF.

V is TRBV2 and J is TRBJ2-7, with D perhaps TRBD1 (5 bases). The CDR3 is 15 amino acids. The germline V gene encodes CDR1 SNHLY and CDR2 FYNNEI. V lost 4 bases to trimming and J lost 4 bases, with 17 bases between them. The CDR3 nucleotides read TGTGCCAGCAGTGGAAACAGGCCCCCAGGTTACGAGCAGTACTTC. It translates to CASSGNRPPGYEQYF.

The chain is built from TRBV11-2 and TRBJ1-2, with 7 nucleotides matching TRBD1. CDR3 length: 14 residues. The germline V gene has CDR1 SGHAT and CDR2 FQNNGV. J lost 5 bases, V lost 2 bases, and 5 bases had no gene match. This CDR3 is CASSLTDRVYGYTF. The CDR3 DNA reads as TGTGCCAGCAGCTTAACCGACAGGGTATATGGCTACACCTTC.

V usage is TRBV29-1 and J usage is TRBJ2-2; D perhaps matches TRBD1 (6 bases). The germline V and J ends were trimmed by 7 bases and 0 bases, with 12 bases remaining between them. The CDR3 runs 14 residues. Per the germline V gene, CDR1 is SQVTM and CDR2 is ANQGSEA. The CDR3 coding sequence is TGCAGCGCCGCTGGGGGCGCGAACACCGGGGAGCTGTTTTTT. This codes for CSAAGGANTGELFF.

V usage is TRBV19 and J usage is TRBJ2-1; 8 nucleotides agree with TRBD2. The germline CDR1 and CDR2 sequences are LNHDA and SQIVND (reference sequence). There are 15 residues in the CDR3. With 5 bases clipped from V and 3 bases from J, the junction kept 6 bases outside the gene matches. CDR3 nucleotide sequence: TGTGCCAGTAGTTTGAGCGGGGGCGGCTACAATGAGCAGTTCTTC. Its protein is CASSLSGGGYNEQFF.

V usage is TRBV6-6 and J usage is TRBJ1-5; the D gene is possibly TRBD1 (5 bases). Germline CDR1 is MNHNY and CDR2 is SVGAGI (reference sequence). This CDR3 contains 16 residues. The V end was cut by 3 bases, the J end by 0 bases, with 12 bases between. CDR3: CASSYFDSYSNQPQHF. In nucleotides, the CDR3 is TGTGCCAGCAGTTATTTCGACAGTTATAGCAATCAGCCCCAGCATTTT.

The chain employs TRBV27 and TRBJ2-7; TRBD1 matches at 9 bases. Trimming took 6 bases from V and 7 from J; bases not matched to a gene: 7. Germline V gene sequence: CDR1 MNHEY, CDR2 SMNVEV (reference sequence). There are 13 residues in the CDR3. DNA of the CDR3: TGTGCCAGCAGCCCCGGGACAGGGTTAGAGCAGTACTTC. Amino acid sequence: CASSPGTGLEQYF.

The gene calls are TRBV25-1 and TRBJ2-1; TRBD2 is a possible D gene (5 bases). The germline V gene encodes CDR1 MGHDK and CDR2 SYGVNS. The CDR3 covers 18 residues. With 4 bases removed from V and 0 bases from J, the gap between germline ends came to 19 bases. The CDR3 nucleotides read TGTGCCAGCAGTGTATGGACGCCCAGTGGGAGCTCCTACAATGAGCAGTTCTTC. It codes for CASSVWTPSGSSYNEQFF.

The chain couples TRBV7-8 to TRBJ2-2; the D gene is possibly TRBD2 (5 bases). The CDR3 covers 16 residues. V gave up 5 bases and J gave up 6 bases, with 19 bases separating them. CDR1 is SGHVS and CDR2 is FQNEAQ in the germline V gene. The CDR3 spells CASSPLVGGGSGELFF. The CDR3 DNA follows: TGTGCCAGCAGCCCTCTAGTGGGCGGCGGGTCCGGGGAGCTGTTTTTT.

CDR3 region: CASSLDRGGNIQYF. CDR3 in DNA: TGCGCCAGCAGCCTCGACAGGGGGGGAAACATTCAGTACTTC. The genes are TRBV5-1 and TRBJ2-4; TRBD1 aligns across 9 bases. This CDR3 contains 14 residues. CDR1 SGHRS and CDR2 YFSETQ come from the germline V gene. The trim removed 4 bases at V and 6 bases at J, leaving 5 bases unmatched.